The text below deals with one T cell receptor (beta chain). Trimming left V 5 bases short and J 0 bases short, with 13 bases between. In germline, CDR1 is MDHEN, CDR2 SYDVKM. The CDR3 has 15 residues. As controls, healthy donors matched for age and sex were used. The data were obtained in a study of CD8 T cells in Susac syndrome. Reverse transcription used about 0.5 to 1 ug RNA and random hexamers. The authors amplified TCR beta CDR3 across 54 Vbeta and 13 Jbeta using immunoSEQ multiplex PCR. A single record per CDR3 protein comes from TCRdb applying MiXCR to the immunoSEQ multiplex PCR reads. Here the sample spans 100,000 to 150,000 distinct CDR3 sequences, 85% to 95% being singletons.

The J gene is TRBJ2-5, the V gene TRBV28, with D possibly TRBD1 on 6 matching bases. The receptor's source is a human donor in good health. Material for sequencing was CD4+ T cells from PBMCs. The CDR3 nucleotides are TGTGCCAGCAGTCCCTTAACAGGGAACCAAGAGACCCAGTACTTC. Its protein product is CASSPLTGNQETQYF. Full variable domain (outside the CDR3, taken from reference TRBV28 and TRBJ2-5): DVKVTQSSRYLVKRTGEKVFLECVQDMDHENMFWYRQDPGLGLRLIYFSYDVKMKEKGDIPEGYSVSREKKERFSLILESASTNQTSMYLCASSPLTGNQETQYFGPGTRLLVL.